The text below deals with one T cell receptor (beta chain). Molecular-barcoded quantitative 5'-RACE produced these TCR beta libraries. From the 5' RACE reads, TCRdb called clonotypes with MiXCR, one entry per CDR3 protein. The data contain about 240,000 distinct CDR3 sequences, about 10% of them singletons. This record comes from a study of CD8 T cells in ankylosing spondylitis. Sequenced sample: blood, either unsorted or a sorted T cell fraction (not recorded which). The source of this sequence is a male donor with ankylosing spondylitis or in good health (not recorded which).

The CDR3 loop reads CSVNKGTEAFF. Written as DNA, the CDR3 is TGCAGCGTTAACAAAGGGACTGAAGCTTTCTTT. The V and J genes are TRBV29-1 and TRBJ1-1; D is unclear. The CDR3 consists of 11 residues. With 5 bases removed from V and 5 bases from J, the gap between germline ends came to 9 bases. Germline-derived CDR1 and CDR2 are SQVTM and ANQGSEA.